These T cell receptor beta chains were read from a single sample in a study of blood T cell repertoires in COVID-19. Sequencing was performed with immunoSEQ multiplex PCR; in TCRdb, only in-frame clones are kept and a portion is missing. The data show about 62,000 clones, about 88% seen once. The sample taken for sequencing was peripheral blood. The source of these receptors is a man in his sixties or seventies with acute or convalescent COVID-19. Each CDR3 is given with its conserved first and last residue. D genes are given only for firm matches. Clone size appears in some rows only: once, few, many, or a class for an expanded clone.

clone size	J gene	V gene	D gene	CDR3 protein	CDR3 DNA
-	TRBJ1-5	TRBV20-1	-	CSASSGNQPQHF	TGCAGTGCTAGTTCGGGCAATCAGCCCCAGCATTTT
-	TRBJ1-3	TRBV6-1	-	CASSESVPGNTIYF	TGTGCCAGCAGTGAGTCAGTCCCTGGAAACACCATATATTTT
-	TRBJ1-4	TRBV19	-	CASSIDRGKANEKLFF	TGTGCCAGTAGTATAGATCGGGGAAAGGCGAACGAAAAACTGTTTTTT
-	TRBJ1-1	TRBV11-3	-	CASSLGQFTEAFF	TGTGCCAGCAGCTTAGGGCAGTTCACTGAAGCTTTCTTT
-	TRBJ2-2	TRBV27	TRBD1	CASSYGQGTGELFF	TGTGCCAGCAGTTACGGACAGGGCACCGGGGAGCTGTTTTTT
-	TRBJ2-7	TRBV3-1/TRBV3-2	TRBD1	CASSQGGTGVYEQYF	TGTGCCAGCAGCCAAGGAGGGACAGGGGTCTACGAGCAGTACTTC
-	TRBJ1-5	TRBV14	-	CASSPGGEAQHF	TGTGCCAGCAGCCCAGGAGGGGAAGCCCAGCATTTT
-	TRBJ1-2	TRBV5-1	TRBD1	CASSGTETNYGYTF	TGCGCCAGCAGCGGGACAGAAACTAACTATGGCTACACCTTC
-	TRBJ1-1	TRBV7-9	-	CASSLQVNTEAFF	TGTGCCAGCAGCTTACAGGTGAACACTGAAGCTTTCTTT
-	TRBJ2-2	TRBV5-4	TRBD2	CASSFGTSRTGELFF	TGTGCCAGCAGCTTCGGGACTAGCCGCACCGGGGAGCTGTTTTTT
few	TRBJ1-5	TRBV19	TRBD1	CASSGQVSNQPQHF	TGTGCCAGTAGTGGACAGGTTAGCAATCAGCCCCAGCATTTT
-	TRBJ1-1	TRBV5-4	TRBD1	CASSYLGQYTEAFF	TGTGCCAGCAGCTATTTGGGACAGTACACTGAAGCTTTCTTT
-	TRBJ2-3	TRBV3-1/TRBV3-2	TRBD2	CASSQFPGTSGASDTQYF	TGTGCCAGCAGCCAGTTCCCTGGGACTAGCGGGGCCTCAGATACGCAGTATTTT
-	TRBJ2-3	TRBV28	-	CASSLGGTPTDTQYF	TGTGCCAGCAGCCTTGGGGGGACTCCTACAGATACGCAGTATTTT
-	TRBJ2-7	TRBV5-1	TRBD2	CASSTGLAGAYEQYF	TGCGCCAGCAGCACTGGACTAGCGGGGGCCTACGAGCAGTACTTC
-	TRBJ1-2	TRBV2	TRBD1	CARLQGDRGYGYTF	TGTGCCAGGCTACAGGGGGATCGTGGCTATGGCTACACCTTC
-	TRBJ2-7	TRBV2	TRBD2	CASSVGLAGGGEQYF	TGTGCCAGCAGTGTAGGACTAGCGGGAGGAGGAGAGCAGTACTTC
-	TRBJ1-1	TRBV6-6	-	CASSLDLKTEAFF	TGTGCCAGCAGCCTAGACCTAAAGACTGAAGCTTTCTTT
-	TRBJ1-2	TRBV20-1	TRBD1	CSTGAGGYTF	TGCAGTACAGGGGCGGGGGGCTACACCTTC
once	TRBJ2-1	TRBV5-1	TRBD2	CASSLRPSGGAGVANEQFF	TGCGCCAGCAGCTTGAGGCCTAGCGGGGGGGCCGGGGTTGCAAATGAGCAGTTCTTC
-	TRBJ1-6	TRBV5-4	TRBD1	CASSLPGQGNSPLHF	TGTGCCAGCAGCTTACCGGGACAGGGAAATTCACCCCTCCACTTT
few	TRBJ2-7	TRBV28	-	CASSDGQIYEQYF	TGTGCCAGCAGTGACGGACAGATCTACGAGCAGTACTTC
-	TRBJ2-2	TRBV28	TRBD2	CASSLLAGGHNTGELFF	TGTGCCAGCAGTTTATTGGCGGGAGGGCACAACACCGGGGAGCTGTTTTTT
-	TRBJ2-5	TRBV11-2	TRBD1	CASSFRPTGFEETQYF	TGTGCCAGCAGCTTCCGCCCGACAGGGTTCGAAGAGACCCAGTACTTC
-	TRBJ1-2	TRBV6-1	-	CASSEAGGDGYTF	TGTGCCAGCAGTGAAGCGGGGGGGGATGGCTACACCTTC
-	TRBJ1-5	TRBV11-1	TRBD1	CASSPGTGPNQPQHF	TGTGCCAGCAGCCCGGGGACAGGGCCTAATCAGCCCCAGCATTTT
-	TRBJ2-7	TRBV14	-	CASRRTGTRVGEQYF	TGTGCCAGCAGGAGGACCGGGACAAGGGTTGGGGAGCAGTACTTC
-	TRBJ2-7	TRBV20-1	-	CSASSTGKAYEQYF	TGCAGTGCTAGTAGTACAGGTAAAGCCTACGAGCAGTACTTC
-	TRBJ2-7	TRBV5-1	TRBD1	CASTGQGQGVGEQYF	TGCGCCAGCACGGGACAGGGACAGGGCGTCGGAGAGCAGTACTTC
-	TRBJ1-2	TRBV29-1	TRBD1	CSVYRGLGYTF	TGCAGCGTCTACAGGGGGCTCGGCTACACCTTC
-	TRBJ2-7	TRBV6-5	TRBD2	CAGTGLAGELWF	TGTGCCGGGACCGGACTAGCGGGAGAATTGTGGTTC
-	TRBJ1-5	TRBV2	-	CASSGGLKEPQHF	TGTGCCAGCAGTGGAGGGTTGAAGGAGCCCCAGCATTTT
-	TRBJ1-1	TRBV6-5	-	CASLKGDRLNTEAFF	TGTGCCAGCCTAAAGGGAGACCGATTGAACACTGAAGCTTTCTTT
-	TRBJ2-5	TRBV6-1	-	CASSEPGLVQETQYF	TGTGCCAGCAGTGAACCTGGACTGGTTCAAGAGACCCAGTACTTC
-	TRBJ2-5	TRBV3-1/TRBV3-2	TRBD1	CASSQPGQALTQYF	TGTGCCAGCAGTCAGCCCGGACAGGCGCTAACCCAGTACTTC
-	TRBJ2-2	TRBV7-7	-	CASSLRWGGNTGELFF	TGTGCTAGCAGCTTACGGTGGGGCGGCAACACCGGGGAGCTGTTTTTT
-	TRBJ1-5	TRBV15	TRBD1	CATSRGGGPNQPQHF	TGTGCCACCAGCAGAGGAGGGGGCCCCAATCAGCCCCAGCATTTT
-	TRBJ1-4	TRBV5-1	-	CASSSLGRDEKLFF	TGCGCCAGCAGCTCTTTGGGGCGTGATGAAAAACTGTTTTTT
-	TRBJ2-5	TRBV19	TRBD2	CASSFLGGAWETQYF	TGTGCCAGTAGTTTCCTCGGGGGGGCCTGGGAGACCCAGTACTTC
-	TRBJ2-3	TRBV2	-	CASSEALRGDTQYF	TGTGCCAGCAGTGAAGCGCTTAGGGGAGATACGCAGTATTTT
-	TRBJ2-3	TRBV5-1	TRBD1	CASWGQSTDTQYF	TGCGCCAGCTGGGGACAGAGCACAGATACGCAGTATTTT
-	TRBJ2-7	TRBV25-1	TRBD1	CASRSQGNEQYF	TGTGCCAGCAGATCACAGGGGAACGAGCAGTACTTC
-	TRBJ2-1	TRBV5-6	TRBD2	CASSLTSGRLNEQFF	TGTGCCAGCAGCCTGACTAGCGGGAGATTAAATGAGCAGTTCTTC
once	TRBJ2-5	TRBV5-1	TRBD2	CASNRLAGFQETQYF	TGCGCCAGCAATAGGCTAGCGGGTTTCCAAGAGACCCAGTACTTC
once	TRBJ2-2	TRBV2	-	CASSGLEGSGELFF	TGTGCCAGCTCTGGACTGGAGGGGTCCGGGGAGCTGTTTTTT
once	TRBJ1-5	TRBV7-8	-	CASSLVDQPQHF	TGTGCCAGCAGCTTAGTAGATCAGCCCCAGCATTTT
-	TRBJ1-5	TRBV5-6	TRBD1	CASSPDRGTSNQPQHF	TGTGCCAGCAGCCCTGACAGGGGTACAAGCAATCAGCCCCAGCATTTT
once	TRBJ2-7	TRBV2	-	CASSERRGTYEQYF	TGTGCCAGCAGTGAACGCAGGGGTACATACGAGCAGTACTTC
-	TRBJ1-1	TRBV5-1	TRBD1	CASSAGTGNTEAFF	TGCGCCAGCAGCGCCGGGACAGGAAACACTGAAGCTTTCTTT
-	TRBJ1-1	TRBV18	-	CASSPRLPEFGGTEAFF	TGTGCCAGCTCACCGCGTTTACCGGAGTTCGGGGGCACTGAAGCTTTCTTT
-	TRBJ2-7	TRBV4-1	TRBD1	CASSQGQGSYEQYF	TGCGCCAGCAGCCAAGGACAGGGGAGCTACGAGCAGTACTTC